This T cell receptor beta chain was retrieved from a study of blood T cells in healthy people across ages. The CDR3 contains 12 residues. Germline CDR1 and CDR2: SQVTM and ANQGSEA. The V end lost 3 bases, the J end lost 6 bases, and 11 bases lay between the germline ends. A J-beta primer mix and a sample-barcoded 5' primer were used in a second PCR of about 7 to 12 cycles. One entry per CDR3 protein results from TCRdb running MiXCR on the 5' RACE reads. Of 550,000 to 800,000 distinct CDR3 sequences in the sample, approximately 21% were seen once. This sequence was found in a man aged 70 or older in good health. This chain uses TRBV29-1 with TRBJ1-2; D remains unclear. Material: blood. CDR3 loop: CSVDSTRNGYTF. CDR3 bases: TGCAGCGTTGACAGCACCAGGAATGGCTACACCTTC.